This T cell receptor (beta chain) originates from a study of cytomegalovirus exposure and HLA in healthy donors (dated by TCRdb to the late 2010s). For context, the study as a whole: An earlier analysis of roughly 500 of the donors reported more than 250 Gb of sequence data and 117 million unique TCR beta sequences from some 180 million T cells. Roughly 300 gigabases of sequencing data and approximately 84 million unique TCR sequences were included in an early release covering about 600 HLA-typed donors. The genetic ancestry cluster associated with self-reported Caucasian donors included 81% of the approximately 430 genotyped donors. The study aimed to test whether cataloging public T cell receptors could reveal signatures of past pathogen exposure. Using immunosequencing, the study profiled T cell repertoires from 640 or so subjects and related those repertoires to cytomegalovirus serostatus. A separate validation cohort of more than 100 different subjects was used in addition to the roughly 720-subject first cohort. High-throughput TCR immunosequencing, statistical association of individual TCRs with disease status, and machine learning were combined to predict cytomegalovirus infection status. A later analysis re-analyzed previously published TCR beta repertoires from about 730 donors and added high-resolution HLA genotyping to study TCR occurrence patterns. In the later analysis, no new phenotypic data were used to find candidate immune exposures; instead, reliance was placed on TCR beta sequences and their occurrence across donors. An earlier analysis of 500 to 750 of the donors applied high-throughput TCR beta sequencing to assess whether each TCR beta V gene segment acted as functional or pseudogenic. Donor age, sex, ethnicity and CMV serostatus were compiled alongside the repertoire data. In a later genetic analysis, genome-wide SNP genotypes for about 65% of the roughly 700 donors were used, and that subset was treated as a discovery cohort. All discovery cohort repertoires had been generated using a single sequencing platform. HLA typing covered class I and class II loci at four-digit resolution. The number of donors typed differed by locus, with 629-630 for A, B, C, DRB1 and DQB1, roughly 520 for DQA1, 606 for DPA1, and 400 to 490 for DPB1. A few DR-DQ haplotypes were treated as single units for association and clustering because of strong linkage in the cohort. Among roughly 400 genotyped donors of the cohort, an average of approximately 240,000 unique TCR beta nucleotide sequences was sequenced per donor, of which about 18% were non-productive.

Library creation used the immunoSEQ multiplex PCR assay. For the multiplex PCR, a mixture combining 60 forward primers for TCR Vbeta segments and 13 reverse primers for TCR Jbeta segments was used. Amplification of the CDR3 region of rearranged TCR beta genes was performed with a multiplex PCR assay on genomic DNA. On the Illumina HiSeq System, the amplified TCR beta libraries were sequenced as 87-base-pair reads. As for the authors' bioinformatics: A later analysis tallied roughly 78 million unique TCR beta chains across the 640 or so repertoires, and some 12 million of those chains were shared by two or more donors. Raw reads were error-corrected and collapsed into unique sequences by a nearest-neighbor algorithm in which closely related sequences were merged to remove PCR and sequencing errors. To assign V, D and J gene segments, CDR3 sequences were aligned to IMGT reference sequences. For a sequence to be retained, a match of at least six nucleotides was required to both a V gene segment and a J gene segment. A rearrangement counted as productive if the CDR3 had no stop codons and remained in frame with V and J, and every other rearrangement counted as non-productive. CDR3 was defined by IMGT convention, running from the second conserved V-encoded cysteine to the conserved J-encoded phenylalanine. The earlier analysis of approximately 500 of the donors excluded sequences that lacked an unambiguous match to a single V gene segment. In an earlier analysis of approximately 560 of the donors, a V segment was called functional when productive rearrangements were above 56.7%, and segregating when the standard deviation between donors exceeded 5%. A statistical classification framework was built to diagnose cytomegalovirus status from the catalog of TCR beta chain sequences. In a later analysis, TCR nucleotide sequences were compared against IMGT/GENE-DB human TR gene sequences so that V and J genes could be assigned. Using the TCRdist pipeline, a later analysis assigned CDR3 sequences along with most-parsimonious VDJ recombination scenarios. In a later analysis, each TCR beta chain was defined by its CDR3 amino acid sequence together with its V-gene family, and reads lacking a unique V-gene family were excluded. In a later analysis, fewer than 650 highly shared, low-generation-probability nucleotide sequences were removed to address suspected cross-contamination and a sequencing artifact. A later analysis calculated a clonal expansion index for each public chain from normalized within-repertoire ranks of inferred template counts. A later analysis computed generation probabilities with a VDJ recombination model fitted to out-of-frame rearrangements, and checked the results against IGoR. Hypergeometric tests were used in a later analysis to score TCR-TCR, TCR-HLA and TCR-CMV co-occurrence, with a repertoire-size bias correction applied to the TCR pairs. A later analysis estimated false discovery rates by permuting HLA or CMV assignments 20 times. In a later analysis, co-occurring TCRs were grouped using DBSCAN, and TCRdist sequence similarity was added for clustering within HLA-allele-positive subsets. For co-occurrence clustering, repertoires with fewer than 30,000 or more than 120,000 public chains were excluded, along with a handful of repertoires with anomalous nucleotide sharing. The table comes from immuneACCESS by way of TCRdb, which keeps in-frame sequences with V and J called. Part of the clones is missing from these tables; in studies checked, under half for an unresolved V gene and the rest for unknown reasons. V and J calls and clone size come straight from that table; D and trimming were deduced from the DNA. This sample holds about 180,000 clones; 75% to 85% were observed only once. The ten largest make up 4.9% of the sample.

In total, roughly 670 healthy bone marrow donors made up the cohort. At the time of sampling, every cohort member was nominally healthy, though immune exposures that went unrecorded were likely present. The donor tested CMV seropositive and was one of the 289 seropositive cohort members. A peripheral blood sample was provided by each donor, and peripheral blood mononuclear cells were used for TCR beta sequencing. Genomic DNA was extracted from the blood cell samples with the Qiagen DNeasy Blood Extraction Kit. CDR1 and CDR2 are drawn from the germline V gene: SQVTM, ANQGSEA. The junction shows trimming of 6 bases on V and 4 bases on J, plus 27 bases between the germline ends. The CDR3 goes from the cysteine to the phenylalanine over 17 residues. The kept DNA is CDR3 alone, 51 bases in frame from the first base. The sample holds one count of this clone. Its antigen target is currently unknown. Base qualities are missing; no much larger clone stands one base away.

Study-level results and caveats: A later analysis reported that several top co-occurrence clusters appeared linked to parvovirus B19, influenza, CMV and Epstein-Barr virus. Compared with the roughly 710-donor mean, donors in an Asian-associated ancestry cluster had fewer N-insertions in productive TCRs, according to a later genetic analysis. In a later analysis, TCR association rates were found to vary across HLA loci, with the most associated TCRs seen for DRB1 alleles and the fewest for HLA-C alleles. In vitro tests confirmed that a few of the cytomegalovirus-associated TCR beta chains recognize cytomegalovirus antigens. In a later analysis, most CMV-associated TCR beta chains were found to appear HLA-restricted, with HLA associations seemingly driven largely by CMV exposure. In an earlier analysis of about 540 of the donors, most TCR beta V segments were observed in productive rearrangements about 90% or about 30% of the time, broadly matching IMGT annotations. Cytomegalovirus status was reported to be diagnosed by the classifier with high specificity and sensitivity in both the original and validation cohorts. It was suggested by the authors that the approach could potentially be generalized to other disease states and immunological phenotypes. Immune exposure information for the cohort was limited to CMV serostatus. In this cohort, only TCR beta chains were sequenced, and detectable features were limited by the absence of alpha or paired-chain data. Because the 87-base-pair reads could not distinguish some IMGT-functional V segments, including TRBV6-2 and TRBV6-3, those segments were excluded. Linkage disequilibrium might explain the correlated functional status among segregating V segments, but an unknown experimental factor could not be excluded. A later analysis associated about 17,000 TCR beta sequences with specific HLA alleles at a false discovery rate of 0.05. Strong co-occurrence of HLA alleles, especially DR and DQ, made assigning TCR associations to individual alleles difficult. The earlier analysis of fewer than 750 of the donors excluded fewer than 20 rarely observed V segments, including chromosome 9 orphons, because counts were too low. Most TCR sequences were observed very rarely across donors, whereas some public TCRs were present in many individuals. In a later analysis, HLA-associated TCR beta chains were found to be more clonally expanded and to have lower generation probabilities than equally common non-associated chains. V-gene and J-gene trimming of TCR beta chains was associated with a missense DCLRE1C variant in a later genetic analysis, and the association was replicated in an independent cohort. Because HLA typing was missing for some donors at each locus, association tests included only the typed subset. A cluster of highly shared sequence variants was judged likely to be a technical artifact of the sequencing pipeline. Roughly uniform sequencing depth across donors was assumed in presence/absence analyses, although this assumption may not hold. In the study, 164 TCR beta chains were listed as associated with cytomegalovirus. A further reported finding was that TCR beta sequences accurately predicted the HLA-A and HLA-B alleles for most subjects in the first cohort.

The receptor comes from a woman between 18 and 29 years old in good health and CMV-seropositive. Sequenced input: PBMCs. Recombination joined TRBV29-1 with TRBJ2-5; matching of 7 bases hints at TRBD1 as the D gene. The CDR3 protein sequence reads: CSVGGVAGEGAGETQYF. The nucleotide sequence is TGCAGCGTGGGCGGGGTGGCAGGAGAGGGGGCAGGAGAGACCCAGTACTTC.